This TCR beta chain was identified in a study of cytomegalovirus exposure and HLA in healthy donors. Notes on the study in general: Most likely, a cluster of highly shared sequence variants arose as a sequencing artifact. CMV serostatus alone was available as immune exposure information. The investigators catalogued 150 to 200 TCR beta chains as cytomegalovirus-associated.

CDR3 size: 14 residues. Germline V gene data show CDR1 as SGHAT and CDR2 as FQNNGV. V was pared by 5 bases and J by 3 bases, with 3 bases of the junction left unmatched. Remarks on this clone: Its cognate antigen is unknown.

PCR employed 60 Vbeta and 13 Jbeta primers. Some clones are missing from TCRdb's copy, which holds only in-frame ones; the method was immunoSEQ multiplex PCR. The profile shows some 150,000 clones, roughly 80% of them singletons. This TCR was sampled from a male donor in good health and CMV-seronegative. The chain employs TRBV11-2 and TRBJ2-7; 11 bases match TRBD2. Material: PBMCs. The CDR3 protein is CASSPTSGSYEQYF. In nucleotides, the CDR3 is TGTGCCAGCAGCCCCACTAGCGGGAGCTACGAGCAGTACTTC.